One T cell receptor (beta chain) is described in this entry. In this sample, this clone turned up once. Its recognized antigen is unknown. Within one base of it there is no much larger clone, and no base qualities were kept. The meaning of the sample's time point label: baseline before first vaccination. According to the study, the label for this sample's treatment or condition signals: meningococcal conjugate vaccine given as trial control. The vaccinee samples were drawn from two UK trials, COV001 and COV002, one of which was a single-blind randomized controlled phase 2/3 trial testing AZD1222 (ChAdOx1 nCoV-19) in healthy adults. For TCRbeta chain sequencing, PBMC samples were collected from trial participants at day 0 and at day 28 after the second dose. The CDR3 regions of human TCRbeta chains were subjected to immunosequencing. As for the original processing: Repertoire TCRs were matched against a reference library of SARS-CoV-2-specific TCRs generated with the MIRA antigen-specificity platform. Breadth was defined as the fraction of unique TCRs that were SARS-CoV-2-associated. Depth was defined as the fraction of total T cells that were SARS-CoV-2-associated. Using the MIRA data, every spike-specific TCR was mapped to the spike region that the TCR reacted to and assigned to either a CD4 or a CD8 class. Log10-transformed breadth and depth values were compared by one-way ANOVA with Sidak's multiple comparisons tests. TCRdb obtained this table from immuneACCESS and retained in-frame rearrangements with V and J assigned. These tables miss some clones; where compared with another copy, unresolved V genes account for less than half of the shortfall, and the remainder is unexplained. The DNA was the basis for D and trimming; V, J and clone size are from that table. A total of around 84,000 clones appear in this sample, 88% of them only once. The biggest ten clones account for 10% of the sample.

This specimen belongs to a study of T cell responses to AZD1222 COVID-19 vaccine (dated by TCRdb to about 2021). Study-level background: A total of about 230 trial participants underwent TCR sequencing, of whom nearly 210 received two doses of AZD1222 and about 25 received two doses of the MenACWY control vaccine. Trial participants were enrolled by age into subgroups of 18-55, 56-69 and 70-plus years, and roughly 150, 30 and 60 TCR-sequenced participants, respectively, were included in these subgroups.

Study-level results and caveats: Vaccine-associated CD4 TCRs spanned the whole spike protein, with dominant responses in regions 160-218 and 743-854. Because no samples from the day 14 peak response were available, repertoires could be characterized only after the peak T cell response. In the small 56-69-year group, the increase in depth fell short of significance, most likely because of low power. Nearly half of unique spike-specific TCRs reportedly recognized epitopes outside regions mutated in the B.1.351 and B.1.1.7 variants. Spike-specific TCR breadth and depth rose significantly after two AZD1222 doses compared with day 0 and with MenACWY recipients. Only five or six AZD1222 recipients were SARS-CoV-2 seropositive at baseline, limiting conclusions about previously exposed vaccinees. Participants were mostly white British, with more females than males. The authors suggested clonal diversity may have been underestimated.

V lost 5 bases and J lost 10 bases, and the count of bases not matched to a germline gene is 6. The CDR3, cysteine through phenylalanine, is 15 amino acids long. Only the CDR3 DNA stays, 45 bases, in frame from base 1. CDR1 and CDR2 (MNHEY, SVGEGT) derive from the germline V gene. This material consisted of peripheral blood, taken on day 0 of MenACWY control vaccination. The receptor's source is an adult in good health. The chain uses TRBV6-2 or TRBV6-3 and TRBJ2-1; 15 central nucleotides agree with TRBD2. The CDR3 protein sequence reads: CASSRTSGGAGEQFF. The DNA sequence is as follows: TGTGCCAGCAGTCGGACTAGCGGGGGGGCAGGAGAGCAGTTCTTC.